This section outlines one T cell receptor (beta chain) sequence together with its context. A junction end diverges from the germline sequence, so it may reflect a read error. The data were obtained in a study of T cells in Graves' hyperthyroidism and ophthalmopathy. This CDR3 spans 10 amino acids. Germline CDR1 SQVTM, CDR2 ANQGSEA. Regions amplified from RNA transcripts were the TCR beta CDR3 regions. With the HTBI primer set, the TCR CDR3 went through a first round of RT-PCR. MiXCR, applied by TCRdb to the multiplex PCR reads, yields one record per CDR3 protein. The data contain 750,000 to 950,000 distinct CDR3 sequences, 38% of them seen just once; the ten biggest clones take up approximately 8.7%.

This TCR was recovered from a man aged 18 to 35 with Graves' hyperthyroidism. The sequenced sample was blood. The V call is TRBV29-1, the J call TRBJ1-2; D is ambiguous. CDR3 sequence reads: CSVEGLGYTF. In nucleotides, the CDR3 is TGCAGCGTAGAAGGCCTTGGCTACACCTTC.